The source of this T cell receptor (beta chain) is a study of control samples from healthy donors and cancer patients (dated by TCRdb to the early 2020s). Libraries were built with the immunoSEQ multiplex PCR assay. The source is immuneACCESS, and TCRdb retained only in-frame sequences with V and J called. Part of the clones is not carried over; for the studies checked, unresolved V genes explain less than half of this, and the remainder is unexplained. The sample table lists some 45,000 clones, around 93% of them with a count of one. The ten largest clonotypes hold roughly 22% of the sample. This clone was detected only once. Its antigen is still unknown. No base qualities exist here, and no much larger clone lies one base off it. The CDR3 measures 15 amino acids from cysteine to phenylalanine. The DNA shown is the 45-base CDR3, in frame from base 1. The junction shows trimming of 4 bases on V and 0 bases on J, plus 9 bases between the germline ends. The germline V gene provides CDR1 MNHEY and CDR2 SVGAGI.

The chain joins TRBV6-5 to TRBJ2-2, with the D gene not clear enough to name. Sequencing input: PBMCs. This TCR derives from a woman between 40 and 50 years old with head and neck cancer. This receptor has the CDR3 CASSFTFTNTGELFF. The base sequence is TGTGCCAGCAGTTTTACGTTTACGAACACCGGGGAGCTGTTTTTT.